The rows below give T cell receptor beta chains drawn from one sample of a study of cytomegalovirus exposure and HLA in healthy donors. Using immunoSEQ multiplex PCR, the repertoire was profiled, and TCRdb retains in-frame clones only, with some absent. This sample carries 99,000 or so clones, more than 60% of them seen once, and the ten largest clones take about 5.7%. Sequences were obtained from PBMCs. These receptors all come from a male donor in good health and CMV-seronegative. The CDR3 runs from the conserved cysteine through the conserved F or W. D genes are given only for firm matches.

. | TRBV4-3 | CASSPEQGGISAFF
. | TRBV11-3 | CASSLGQSTPEAFF
. | TRBV18 | CASSLDRGKNEQYF
. | TRBV5-5 | CASSSERTGQGRKDEQYF
TRBD2 | TRBV4-3 | CASSRGMLAGEETQYF
TRBD1 | TRBV13 | CASSGPGQAAYEQYF
. | TRBV6-1 | CASSEALGPGYGYTF
. | TRBV6-6 | CASSSENRVIETQYF
. | TRBV27 | CASSLSPGTFSYEQYF
TRBD2 | TRBV29-1 | CSVPSGGDQETQYF
. | TRBV7-2 | CASSPYRGSGEPYEQYF
TRBD1 | TRBV7-9 | CASSFATNRGEWNIQYF
. | TRBV5-1 | CASSFGDNYNEQFF
TRBD2 | TRBV19 | CASMGLAGAQETQYF
. | TRBV2 | CASTDPGRPPTYEQYF
. | TRBV10-2 | CASSTLWGVSYEQYF
. | TRBV27 | CASSLGGNSPLHF
. | TRBV5-5 | CASSSGGGNHYEQYF
. | TRBV18 | CASSPFGGRQDTQYF
TRBD1 | TRBV6-6 | CASSSGTGISYEQYF
. | TRBV5-6 | CASSPGQHGYTF
TRBD2 | TRBV27 | CASSSPTSGRFVSYNEQFF
TRBD2 | TRBV19 | CASSIGLAGAEQYF